The source of this TCR beta chain is a study of T cell repertoires in cytomegalovirus infection. TCRdb reprocessed the reads with MiXCR, giving one entry per CDR3 protein. The sample shows about 890,000 distinct CDR3 sequences, approximately 31% of them seen only once. This clonotype has only a few counts. Its antigen is undetermined. V was cut by 0 bases and J by 0 bases, with 8 bases left in between. The CDR3 spans 15 residues. Germline CDR1 SGHAT, CDR2 FQNNGV. Source: cultured CD8+ T cells from PBMCs, taken from culture after CMV antigen stimulation. The origin of this receptor is a human donor in good health (CMV status not recorded). Some clones in this sample may be carry-over from other donors' samples. The rearrangement joins TRBV11-2 to TRBJ1-1; D gene uncertain. The CDR3 coding sequence is TGTGCCAGCAGCTTAGAATATAGCCTGAACACTGAAGCTTTCTTT. Protein product: CASSLEYSLNTEAFF.